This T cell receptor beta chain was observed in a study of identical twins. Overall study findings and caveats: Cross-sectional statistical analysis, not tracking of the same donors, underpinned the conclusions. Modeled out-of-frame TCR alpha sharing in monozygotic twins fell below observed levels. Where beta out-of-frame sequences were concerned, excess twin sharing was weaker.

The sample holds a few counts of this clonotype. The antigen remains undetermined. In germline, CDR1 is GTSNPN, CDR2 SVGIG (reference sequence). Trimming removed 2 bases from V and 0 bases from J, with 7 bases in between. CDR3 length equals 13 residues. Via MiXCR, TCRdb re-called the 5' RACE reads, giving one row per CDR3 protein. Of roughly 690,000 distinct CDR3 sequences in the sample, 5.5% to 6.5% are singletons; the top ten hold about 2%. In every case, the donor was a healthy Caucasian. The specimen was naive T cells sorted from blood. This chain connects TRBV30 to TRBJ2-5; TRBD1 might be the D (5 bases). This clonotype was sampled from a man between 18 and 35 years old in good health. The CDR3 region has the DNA TGTGCCTGGAGTAGGGGTTACCAAGAGACCCAGTACTTC. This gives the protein CAWSRGYQETQYF.